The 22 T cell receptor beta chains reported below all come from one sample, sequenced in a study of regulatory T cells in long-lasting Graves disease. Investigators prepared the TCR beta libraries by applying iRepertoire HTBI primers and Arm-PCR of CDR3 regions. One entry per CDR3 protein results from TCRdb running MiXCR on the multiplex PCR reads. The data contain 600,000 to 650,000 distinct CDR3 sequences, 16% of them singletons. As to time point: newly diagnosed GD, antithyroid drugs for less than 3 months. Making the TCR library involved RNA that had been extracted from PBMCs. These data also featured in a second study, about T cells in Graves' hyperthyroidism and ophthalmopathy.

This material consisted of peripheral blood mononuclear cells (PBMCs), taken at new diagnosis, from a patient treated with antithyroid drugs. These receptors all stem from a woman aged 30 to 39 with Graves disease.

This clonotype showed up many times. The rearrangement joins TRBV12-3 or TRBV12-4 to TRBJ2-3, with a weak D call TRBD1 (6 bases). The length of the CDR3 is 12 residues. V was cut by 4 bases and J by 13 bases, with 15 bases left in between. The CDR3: CASSSGHNTKYF. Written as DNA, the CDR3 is TGTGCCAGCAGTTCGGGACACAACACTAAGTATTTT.

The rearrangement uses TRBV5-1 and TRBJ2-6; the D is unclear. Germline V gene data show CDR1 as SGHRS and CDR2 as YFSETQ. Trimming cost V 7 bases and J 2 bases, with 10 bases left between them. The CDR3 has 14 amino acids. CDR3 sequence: CASGIIPGANVLTF. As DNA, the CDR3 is TGCGCCAGCGGGATAATCCCTGGGGCCAACGTCCTGACTTTC.

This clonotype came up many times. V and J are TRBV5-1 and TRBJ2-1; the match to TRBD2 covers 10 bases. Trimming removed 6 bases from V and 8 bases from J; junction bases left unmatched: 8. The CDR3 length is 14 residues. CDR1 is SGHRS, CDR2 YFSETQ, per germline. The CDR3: CASTGTSVVDEQFF. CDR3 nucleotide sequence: TGCGCCAGCACCGGGACTAGCGTTGTCGATGAGCAGTTCTTC.

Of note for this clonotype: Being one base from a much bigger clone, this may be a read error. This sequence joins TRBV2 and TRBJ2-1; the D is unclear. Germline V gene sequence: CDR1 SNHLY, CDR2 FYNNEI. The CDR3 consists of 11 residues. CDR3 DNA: TGTGTCACCATAACTTCAGAAGAGCAGTTCTTC. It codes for CVTITSEEQFF.

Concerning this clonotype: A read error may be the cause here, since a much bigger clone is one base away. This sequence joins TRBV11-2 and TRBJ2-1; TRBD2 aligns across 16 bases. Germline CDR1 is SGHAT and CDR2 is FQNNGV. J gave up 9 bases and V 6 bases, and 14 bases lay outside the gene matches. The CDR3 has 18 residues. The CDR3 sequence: CASSQSAGLAGGPGEQFF. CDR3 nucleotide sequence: TGTGCCAGCAGTCAATCAGCGGGACTAGCGGGAGGGCCGGGTGAGCAGTTCTTC.

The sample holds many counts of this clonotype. Here the CDR3 reads CASSLTGTSEQFF. Written as DNA, the CDR3 is TGTGCCAGCAGCCTGACCGGGACTAGCGAGCAGTTCTTC. The chain couples TRBV12-3 or TRBV12-4 to TRBJ2-1; 9 bases are a match to TRBD2. Unmatched junction bases numbered 7, after V lost 6 bases and J lost 10 bases. This CDR3 has 13 residues.

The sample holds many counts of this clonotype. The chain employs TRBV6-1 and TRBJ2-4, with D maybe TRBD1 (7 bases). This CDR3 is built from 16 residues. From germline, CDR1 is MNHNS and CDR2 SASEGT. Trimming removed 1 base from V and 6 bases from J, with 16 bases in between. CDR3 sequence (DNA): TGTGCCAGCAGTGAAGAACAGGGGCGGAGGGGAAACATTCAGTACTTC. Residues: CASSEEQGRRGNIQYF.

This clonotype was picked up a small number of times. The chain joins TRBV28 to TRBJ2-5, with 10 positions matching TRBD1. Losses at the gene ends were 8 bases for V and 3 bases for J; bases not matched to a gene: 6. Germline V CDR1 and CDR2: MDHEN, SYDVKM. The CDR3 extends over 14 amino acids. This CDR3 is CASGRTGGEETQYF. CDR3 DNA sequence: TGTGCCAGCGGAAGGACAGGGGGTGAAGAGACCCAGTACTTC. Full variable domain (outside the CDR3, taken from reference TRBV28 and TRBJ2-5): DVKVTQSSRYLVKRTGEKVFLECVQDMDHENMFWYRQDPGLGLRLIYFSYDVKMKEKGDIPEGYSVSREKKERFSLILESASTNQTSMYLCASGRTGGEETQYFGPGTRLLVL.

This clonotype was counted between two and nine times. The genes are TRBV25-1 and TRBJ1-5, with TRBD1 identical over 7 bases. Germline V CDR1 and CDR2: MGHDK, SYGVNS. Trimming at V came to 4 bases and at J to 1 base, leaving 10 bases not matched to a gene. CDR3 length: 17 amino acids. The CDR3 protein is CASSGDRDPWSNQPQHF. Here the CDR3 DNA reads TGTGCCAGCAGTGGAGACAGGGACCCTTGGAGCAATCAGCCCCAGCATTTT.

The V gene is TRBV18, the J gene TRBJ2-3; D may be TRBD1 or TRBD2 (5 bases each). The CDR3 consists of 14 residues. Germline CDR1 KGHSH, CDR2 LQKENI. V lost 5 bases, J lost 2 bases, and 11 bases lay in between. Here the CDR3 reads CASSYRDDTDTQYF. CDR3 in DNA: TGTGCCAGCTCATATCGGGACGACACAGATACGCAGTATTTT.

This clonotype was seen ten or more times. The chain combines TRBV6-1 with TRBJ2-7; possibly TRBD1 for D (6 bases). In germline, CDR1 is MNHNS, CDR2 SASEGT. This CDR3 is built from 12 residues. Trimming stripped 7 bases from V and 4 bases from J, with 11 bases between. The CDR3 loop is CASTDRFYEQYF. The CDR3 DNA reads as TGTGCCAGCACCGACAGGTTTTACGAGCAGTACTTC.

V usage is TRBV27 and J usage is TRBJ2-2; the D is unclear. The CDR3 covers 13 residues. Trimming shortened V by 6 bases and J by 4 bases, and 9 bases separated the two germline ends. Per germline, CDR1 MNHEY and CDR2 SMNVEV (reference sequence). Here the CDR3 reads CASRGLSTGELFF. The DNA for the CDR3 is TGTGCCAGCAGAGGTCTGAGCACCGGGGAGCTGTTTTTT.

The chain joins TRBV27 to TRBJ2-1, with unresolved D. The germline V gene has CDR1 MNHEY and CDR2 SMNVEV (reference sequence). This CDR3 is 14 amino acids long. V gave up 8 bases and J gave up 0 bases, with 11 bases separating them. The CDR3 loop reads CASRPSSSYNEQFF. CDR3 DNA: TGTGCCAGCCGGCCCAGTTCCTCCTACAATGAGCAGTTCTTC.

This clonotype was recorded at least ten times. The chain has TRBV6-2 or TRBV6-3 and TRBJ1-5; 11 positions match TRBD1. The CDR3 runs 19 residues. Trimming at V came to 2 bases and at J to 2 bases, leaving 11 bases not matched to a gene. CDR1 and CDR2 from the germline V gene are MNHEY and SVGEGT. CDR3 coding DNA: TGTGCCAGCAGTTACAAAAGACCGGGACAGGGGGTCGGCAATCAGCCCCAGCATTTT. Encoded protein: CASSYKRPGQGVGNQPQHF.

The CDR3 nucleotides are TGTGCCATCAGTATGGACGAAAGGACCCCGAGGGCTACAGATACGCAGTATTTT. Translated, it gives CAISMDERTPRATDTQYF. This chain connects TRBV10-3 to TRBJ2-3; tentative D call: TRBD2 (5 bases). Trimming left V 5 bases short and J 3 bases short, with 24 bases between. The CDR3 is 18 amino acids. Germline V gene data show CDR1 as ENHRY and CDR2 as SYGVKD.

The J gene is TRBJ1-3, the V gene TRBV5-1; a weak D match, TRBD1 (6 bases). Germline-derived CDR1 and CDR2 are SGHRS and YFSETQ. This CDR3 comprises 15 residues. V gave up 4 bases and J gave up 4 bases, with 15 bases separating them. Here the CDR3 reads CASSLSTGYGNTIYF. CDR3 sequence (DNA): TGCGCCAGCAGCCTCTCTACAGGGTACGGAAACACCATATATTTT.

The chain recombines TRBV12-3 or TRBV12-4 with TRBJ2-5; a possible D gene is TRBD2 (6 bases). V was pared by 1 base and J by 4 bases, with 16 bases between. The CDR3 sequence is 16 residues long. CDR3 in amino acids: CASSLGIGGAGETQYF. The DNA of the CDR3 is TGTGCCAGCAGTTTAGGCATCGGAGGGGCGGGAGAGACCCAGTACTTC.

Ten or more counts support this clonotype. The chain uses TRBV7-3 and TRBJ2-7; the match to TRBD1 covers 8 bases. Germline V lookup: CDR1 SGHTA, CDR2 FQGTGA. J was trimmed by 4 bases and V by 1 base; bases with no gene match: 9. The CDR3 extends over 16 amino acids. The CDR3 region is CASSLSGRGPPYEQYF. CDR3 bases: TGTGCCAGCAGCTTAAGCGGCAGGGGGCCGCCATACGAGCAGTACTTC.

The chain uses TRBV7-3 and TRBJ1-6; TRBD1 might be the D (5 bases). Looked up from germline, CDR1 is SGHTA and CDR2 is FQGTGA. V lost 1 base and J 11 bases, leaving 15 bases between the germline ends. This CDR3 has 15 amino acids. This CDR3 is CASSLRAGTGPPLHF. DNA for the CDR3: TGTGCCAGCAGCTTAAGGGCAGGGACGGGACCACCCCTCCACTTT.

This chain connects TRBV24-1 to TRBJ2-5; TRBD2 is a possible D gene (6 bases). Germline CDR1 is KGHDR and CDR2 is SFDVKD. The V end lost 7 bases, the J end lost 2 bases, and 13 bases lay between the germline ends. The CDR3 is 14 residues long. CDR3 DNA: TGTGCCACCAGATCGAGGACTATTCAAGAGACCCAGTACTTC. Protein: CATRSRTIQETQYF.

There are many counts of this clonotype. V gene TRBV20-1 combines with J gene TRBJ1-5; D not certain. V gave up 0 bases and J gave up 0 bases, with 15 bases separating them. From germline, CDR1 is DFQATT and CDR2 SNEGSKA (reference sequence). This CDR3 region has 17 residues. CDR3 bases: TGCAGTGCTAGAGATAATTTAGTGGGGTATAGCAATCAGCCCCAGCATTTT. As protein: CSARDNLVGYSNQPQHF.

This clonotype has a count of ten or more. CDR3 loop: CASSLGGGEPQHF. CDR3 coding DNA: TGTGCCAGCAGCTTAGGGGGGGGTGAGCCCCAGCATTTT. V usage is TRBV7-3 and J usage is TRBJ1-5; a weak D match, TRBD1 (5 bases). V lost 2 bases and J lost 8, with 10 bases in between. Germline CDR1 and CDR2: SGHTA and FQGTGA. CDR3 length equals 13 residues.